These 2 T cell receptor beta chains came from one sample sequenced in a study of lymphopenia after photon versus proton radiotherapy. Assay used: immunoSEQ multiplex PCR; TCRdb lists only in-frame clones, some missing. The data show roughly 58,000 clones, 87% seen once. The starting material was peripheral blood, obtained from a patient treated with proton-based radiotherapy. Receptor source: a man aged 80 or over with esophageal cancer.

This clone was seen just once. The CDR3 DNA sequence: TGTGCCAGCAGTTCCGACCGGGACAGGGTCTCTGAAGCTTTCTTT. Translation gives CASSSDRDRVSEAFF. The chain carries TRBV6-5 and TRBJ1-1; TRBD1 aligns across 9 bases. The CDR3 is made up of 15 amino acids. Losses at the gene ends were 4 bases for V and 6 bases for J; bases not matched to a gene: 9. Per the germline V gene, CDR1 is MNHEY and CDR2 is SVGAGI.

This clone has a handful of counts. The chain has TRBV19 and TRBJ2-2; the D is unclear. The CDR3 totals 12 residues. The germline V gene has CDR1 LNHDA and CDR2 SQIVND (reference sequence). Deletions cut 4 bases from V and 4 bases from J, with 4 bases between. This chain's CDR3 is CASSRVTGELFF. CDR3 nucleotides: TGTGCCAGTAGTAGGGTCACCGGGGAGCTGTTTTTT.